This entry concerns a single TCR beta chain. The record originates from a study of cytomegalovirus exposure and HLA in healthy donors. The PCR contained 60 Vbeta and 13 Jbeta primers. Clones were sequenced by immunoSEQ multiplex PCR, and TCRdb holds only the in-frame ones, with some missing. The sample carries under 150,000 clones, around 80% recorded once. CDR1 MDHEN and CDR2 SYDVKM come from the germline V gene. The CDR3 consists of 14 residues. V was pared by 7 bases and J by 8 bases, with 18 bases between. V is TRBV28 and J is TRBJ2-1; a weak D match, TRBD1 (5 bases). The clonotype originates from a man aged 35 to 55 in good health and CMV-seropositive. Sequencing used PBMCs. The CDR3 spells CASNILEKGDEQFF. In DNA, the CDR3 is TGTGCCAGCAATATCTTAGAAAAAGGGGATGAGCAGTTCTTC.